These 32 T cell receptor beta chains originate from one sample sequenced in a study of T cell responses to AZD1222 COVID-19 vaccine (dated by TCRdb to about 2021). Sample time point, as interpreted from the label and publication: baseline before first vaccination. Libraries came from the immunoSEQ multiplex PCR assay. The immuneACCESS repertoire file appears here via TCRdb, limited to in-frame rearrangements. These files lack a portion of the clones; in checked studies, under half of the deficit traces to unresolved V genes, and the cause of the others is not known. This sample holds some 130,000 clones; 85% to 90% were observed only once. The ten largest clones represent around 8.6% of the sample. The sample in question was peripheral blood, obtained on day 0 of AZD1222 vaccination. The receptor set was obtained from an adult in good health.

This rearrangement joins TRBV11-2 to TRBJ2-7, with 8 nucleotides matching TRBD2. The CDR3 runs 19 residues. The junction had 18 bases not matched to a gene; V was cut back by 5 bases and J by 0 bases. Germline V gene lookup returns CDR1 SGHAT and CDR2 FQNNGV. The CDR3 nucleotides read TGTGCCAGCAGCCCCCGCAGGAAGGTTAGCGGGACCCTCTCCTACGAGCAGTACTTC. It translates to CASSPRRKVSGTLSYEQYF.

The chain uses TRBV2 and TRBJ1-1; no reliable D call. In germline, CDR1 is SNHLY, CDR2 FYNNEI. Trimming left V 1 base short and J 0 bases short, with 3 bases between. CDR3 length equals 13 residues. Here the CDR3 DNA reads TGTGCCAGCAGTGAAGTAATGAACACTGAAGCTTTCTTT. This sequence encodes CASSEVMNTEAFF.

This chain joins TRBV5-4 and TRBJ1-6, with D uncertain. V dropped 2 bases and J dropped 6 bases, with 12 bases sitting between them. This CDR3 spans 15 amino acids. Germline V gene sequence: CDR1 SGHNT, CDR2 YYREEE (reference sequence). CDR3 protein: CASSFSSEINSPLHF. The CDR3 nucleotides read TGTGCCAGCAGCTTCTCATCAGAAATTAATTCACCCCTCCACTTT.

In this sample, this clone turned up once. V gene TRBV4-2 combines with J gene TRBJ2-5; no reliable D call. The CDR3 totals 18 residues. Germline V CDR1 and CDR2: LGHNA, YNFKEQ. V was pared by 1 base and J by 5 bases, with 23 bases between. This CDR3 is CASSQGVNGVPRKETQYF. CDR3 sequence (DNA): TGTGCCAGCAGCCAAGGGGTTAATGGGGTACCACGGAAGGAGACCCAGTACTTC.

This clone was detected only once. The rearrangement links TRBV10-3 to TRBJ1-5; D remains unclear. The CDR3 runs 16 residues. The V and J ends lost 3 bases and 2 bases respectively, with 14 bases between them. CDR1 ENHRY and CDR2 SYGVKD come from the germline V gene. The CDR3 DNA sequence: TGTGCCATCAGTGAAGCCCGTCCTCTGGGCAATCAGCCCCAGCATTTT. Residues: CAISEARPLGNQPQHF.

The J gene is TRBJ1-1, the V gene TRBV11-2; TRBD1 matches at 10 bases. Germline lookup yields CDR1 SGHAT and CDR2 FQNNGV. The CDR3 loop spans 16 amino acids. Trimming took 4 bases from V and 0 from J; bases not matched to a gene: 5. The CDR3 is CASSSWDRGMNTEAFF. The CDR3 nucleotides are TGTGCCAGCAGCTCATGGGACAGGGGTATGAACACTGAAGCTTTCTTT.

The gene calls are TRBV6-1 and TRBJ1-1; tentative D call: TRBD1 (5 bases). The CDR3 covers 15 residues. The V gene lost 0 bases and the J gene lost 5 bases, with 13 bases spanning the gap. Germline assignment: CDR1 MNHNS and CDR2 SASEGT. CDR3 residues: CASSEAGRGRTEAFF. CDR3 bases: TGTGCCAGCAGTGAAGCGGGGCGGGGGAGAACTGAAGCTTTCTTT.

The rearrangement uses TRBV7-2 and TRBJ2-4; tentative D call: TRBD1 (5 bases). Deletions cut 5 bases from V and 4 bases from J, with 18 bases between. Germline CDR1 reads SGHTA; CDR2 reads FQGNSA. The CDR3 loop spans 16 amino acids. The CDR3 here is CASSRETAPRKNIQYF. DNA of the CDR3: TGTGCCAGCAGCCGTGAGACAGCACCGCGTAAAAACATTCAGTACTTC.

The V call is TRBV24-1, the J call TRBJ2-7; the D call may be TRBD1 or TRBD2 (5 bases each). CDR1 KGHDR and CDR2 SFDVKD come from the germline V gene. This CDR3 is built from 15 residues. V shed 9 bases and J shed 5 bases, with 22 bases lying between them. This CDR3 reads CATAGSLGESNEQYF. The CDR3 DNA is TGTGCCACCGCAGGGAGTCTGGGGGAGAGTAACGAGCAGTACTTC.

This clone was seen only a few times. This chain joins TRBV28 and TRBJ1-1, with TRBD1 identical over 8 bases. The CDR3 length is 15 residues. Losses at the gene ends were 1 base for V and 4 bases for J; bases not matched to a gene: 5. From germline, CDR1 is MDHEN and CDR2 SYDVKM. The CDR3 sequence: CASSLLDRGTTEAFF. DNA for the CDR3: TGTGCCAGCAGTTTATTAGACAGGGGTACCACTGAAGCTTTCTTT.

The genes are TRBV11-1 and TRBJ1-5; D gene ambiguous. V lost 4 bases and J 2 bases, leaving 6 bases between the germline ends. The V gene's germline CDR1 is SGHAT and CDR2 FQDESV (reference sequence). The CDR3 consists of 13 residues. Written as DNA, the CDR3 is TGTGCCAGCAGCTCGCAGCGCAATCAGCCCCAGCATTTT. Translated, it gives CASSSQRNQPQHF.

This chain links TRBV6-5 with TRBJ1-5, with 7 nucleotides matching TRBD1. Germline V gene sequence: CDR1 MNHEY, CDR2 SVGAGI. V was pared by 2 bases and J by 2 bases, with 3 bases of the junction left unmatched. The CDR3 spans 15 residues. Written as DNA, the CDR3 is TGTGCCAGCAGTTACGCAGGGGGGGGCAATCAGCCCCAGCATTTT. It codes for CASSYAGGGNQPQHF.

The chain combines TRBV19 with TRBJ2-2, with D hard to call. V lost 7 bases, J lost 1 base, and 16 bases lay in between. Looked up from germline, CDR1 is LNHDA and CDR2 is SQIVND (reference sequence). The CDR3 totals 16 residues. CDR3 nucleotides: TGTGCCAGTACCCCCCATGGGGTGAGGAACACCGGGGAGCTGTTTTTT. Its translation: CASTPHGVRNTGELFF.

CDR3 sequence reads: CASKRDRGTYEQYF. The CDR3 DNA reads as TGTGCCAGTAAGAGGGACAGGGGGACTTACGAGCAGTACTTC. The V gene is TRBV19, the J gene TRBJ2-7, with 11 bases fitting TRBD1. Unmatched junction bases numbered 6, after V lost 7 bases and J lost 4 bases. The CDR3 runs to 14 residues. The V gene's germline CDR1 is LNHDA and CDR2 SQIVND (reference sequence). Using reference TRBV19 and TRBJ2-7 for the parts outside the CDR3, the full variable domain is DGGITQSPKYLFRKEGQNVTLSCEQNLNHDAMYWYRQDPGQGLRLIYYSQIVNDFQKGDIAEGYSVSREKKESFPLTVTSAQKNPTAFYLCASKRDRGTYEQYFGPGTRLTVT.

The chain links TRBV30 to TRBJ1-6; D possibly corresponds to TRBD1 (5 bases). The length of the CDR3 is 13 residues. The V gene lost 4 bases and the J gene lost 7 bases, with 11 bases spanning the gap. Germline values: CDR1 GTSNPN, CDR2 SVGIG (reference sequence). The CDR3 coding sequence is TGTGCCTGGACCACAGGAGGCAATTCACCCCTCCACTTT. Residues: CAWTTGGNSPLHF.

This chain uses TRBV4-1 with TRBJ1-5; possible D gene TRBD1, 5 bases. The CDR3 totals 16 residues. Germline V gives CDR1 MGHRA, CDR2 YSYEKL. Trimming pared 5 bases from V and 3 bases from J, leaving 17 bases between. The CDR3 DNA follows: TGCGCCAGCAGCGAAGGGGACCACCGATCCAATCAGCCCCAGCATTTT. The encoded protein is CASSEGDHRSNQPQHF.

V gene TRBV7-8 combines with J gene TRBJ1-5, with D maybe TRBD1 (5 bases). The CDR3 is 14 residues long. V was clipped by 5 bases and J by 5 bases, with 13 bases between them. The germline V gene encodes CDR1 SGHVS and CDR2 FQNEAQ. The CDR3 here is CASSPGLGDQPQHF. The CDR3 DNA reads TGTGCCAGCAGCCCCGGGCTGGGGGATCAGCCCCAGCATTTT.

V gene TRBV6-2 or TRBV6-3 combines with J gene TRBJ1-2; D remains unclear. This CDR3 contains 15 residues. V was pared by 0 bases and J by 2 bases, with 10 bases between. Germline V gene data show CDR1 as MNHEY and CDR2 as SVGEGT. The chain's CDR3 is CASSYSGSGNYGYTF. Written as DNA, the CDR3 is TGTGCCAGCAGTTACTCGGGGTCAGGAAACTATGGCTACACCTTC.

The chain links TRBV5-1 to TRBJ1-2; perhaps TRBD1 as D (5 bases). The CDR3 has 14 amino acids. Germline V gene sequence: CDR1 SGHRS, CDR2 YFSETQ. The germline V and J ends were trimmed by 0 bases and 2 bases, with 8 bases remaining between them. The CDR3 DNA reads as TGCGCCAGCAGCTTGGACGGGGACAACTATGGCTACACCTTC. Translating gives CASSLDGDNYGYTF. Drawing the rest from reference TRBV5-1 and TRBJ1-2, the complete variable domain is KAGVTQTPRYLIKTRGQQVTLSCSPISGHRSVSWYQQTPGQGLQFLFEYFSETQRNKGNFPGRFSGRQFSNSRSEMNVSTLELGDSALYLCASSLDGDNYGYTFGSGTRLTVV.

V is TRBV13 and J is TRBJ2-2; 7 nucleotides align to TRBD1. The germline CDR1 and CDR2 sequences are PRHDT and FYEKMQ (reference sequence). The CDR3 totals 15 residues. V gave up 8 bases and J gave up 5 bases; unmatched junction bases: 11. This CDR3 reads CASQGTEQETGELFF. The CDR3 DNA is TGTGCCAGCCAAGGGACAGAGCAAGAAACCGGGGAGCTGTTTTTT.

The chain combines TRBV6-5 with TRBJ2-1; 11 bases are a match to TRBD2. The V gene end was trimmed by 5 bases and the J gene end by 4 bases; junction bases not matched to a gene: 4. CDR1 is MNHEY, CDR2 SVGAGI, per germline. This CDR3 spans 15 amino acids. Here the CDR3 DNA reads TGTGCCAGCAGTCTTACTAGCGGGAGTTACAATGAGCAGTTCTTC. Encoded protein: CASSLTSGSYNEQFF.

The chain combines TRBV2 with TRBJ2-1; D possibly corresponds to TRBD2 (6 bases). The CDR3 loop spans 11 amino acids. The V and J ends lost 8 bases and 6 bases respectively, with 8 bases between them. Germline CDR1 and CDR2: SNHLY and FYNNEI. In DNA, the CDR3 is TGTGCCAGCCGACTAGTCAATGAGCAGTTCTTC. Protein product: CASRLVNEQFF.

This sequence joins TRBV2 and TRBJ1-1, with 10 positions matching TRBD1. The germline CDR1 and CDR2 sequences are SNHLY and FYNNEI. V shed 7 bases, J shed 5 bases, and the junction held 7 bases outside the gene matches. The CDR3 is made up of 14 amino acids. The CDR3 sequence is CASNGQGVGTEAFF. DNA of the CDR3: TGTGCCAGCAACGGACAGGGGGTAGGAACTGAAGCTTTCTTT.

In DNA, the CDR3 is TGTGCCAGCAGTGAGAACAGGGGGAACACTGAAGCTTTCTTT. Protein: CASSENRGNTEAFF. The chain employs TRBV6-4 and TRBJ1-1; TRBD1 agrees at 7 bases. There are 14 residues in the CDR3. Germline lookup yields CDR1 MRHNA and CDR2 SNTAGT. The V segment lost 3 bases and the J segment 1 base; nucleotides outside the gene matches: 2.

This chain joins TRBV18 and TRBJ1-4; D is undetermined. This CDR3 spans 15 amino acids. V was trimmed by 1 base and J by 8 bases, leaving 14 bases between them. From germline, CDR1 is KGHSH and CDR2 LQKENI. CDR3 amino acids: CASSPLAGSNEKLFF. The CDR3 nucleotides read TGTGCCAGCTCACCACTCGCAGGATCCAACGAAAAACTGTTTTTT.

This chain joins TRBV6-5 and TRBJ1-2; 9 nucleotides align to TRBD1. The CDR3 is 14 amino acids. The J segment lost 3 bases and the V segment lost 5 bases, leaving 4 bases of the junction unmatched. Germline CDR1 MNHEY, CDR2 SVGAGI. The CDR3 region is CASSPGQGHYGYTF. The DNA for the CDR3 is TGTGCCAGCAGTCCGGGACAGGGCCACTATGGCTACACCTTC.

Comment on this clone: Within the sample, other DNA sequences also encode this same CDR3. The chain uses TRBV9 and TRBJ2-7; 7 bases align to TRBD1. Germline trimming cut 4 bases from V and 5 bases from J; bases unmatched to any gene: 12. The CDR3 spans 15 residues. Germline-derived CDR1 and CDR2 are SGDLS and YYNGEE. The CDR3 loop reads CASSPRIGGIDEQYF. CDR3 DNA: TGTGCCAGCAGCCCCCGGATAGGGGGCATCGACGAGCAGTACTTC.

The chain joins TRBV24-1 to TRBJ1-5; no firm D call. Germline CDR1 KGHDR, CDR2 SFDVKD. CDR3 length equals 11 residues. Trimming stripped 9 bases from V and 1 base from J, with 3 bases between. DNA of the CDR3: TGTGCCACCGGCAGCAATCAGCCCCAGCATTTT. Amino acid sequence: CATGSNQPQHF.

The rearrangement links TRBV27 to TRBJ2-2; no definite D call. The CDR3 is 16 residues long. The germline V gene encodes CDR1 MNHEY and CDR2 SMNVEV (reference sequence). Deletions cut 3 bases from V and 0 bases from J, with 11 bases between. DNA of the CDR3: TGTGCCAGCAGTTTTAGGCAGAGAGCGAACACCGGGGAGCTGTTTTTT. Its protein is CASSFRQRANTGELFF.

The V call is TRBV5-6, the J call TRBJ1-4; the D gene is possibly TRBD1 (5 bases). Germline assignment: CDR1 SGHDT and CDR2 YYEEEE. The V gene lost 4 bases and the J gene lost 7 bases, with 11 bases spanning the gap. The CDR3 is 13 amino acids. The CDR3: CASSRDGLEKLFF. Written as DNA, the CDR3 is TGTGCCAGCAGCAGGGACGGTCTTGAAAAACTGTTTTTT. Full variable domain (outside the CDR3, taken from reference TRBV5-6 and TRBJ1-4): DAGVTQSPTHLIKTRGQQVTLRCSPKSGHDTVSWYQQALGQGPQFIFQYYEEEERQRGNFPDRFSGHQFPNYSSELNVNALLLGDSALYLCASSRDGLEKLFFGSGTQLSVL.

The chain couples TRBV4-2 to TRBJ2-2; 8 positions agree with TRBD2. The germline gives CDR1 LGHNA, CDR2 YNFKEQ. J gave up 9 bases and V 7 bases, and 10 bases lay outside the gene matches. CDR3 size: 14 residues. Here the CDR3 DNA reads TGTGCCAGCAAGTGGGATAGCGGGGAGAGGGAGCTGTTTTTT. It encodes CASKWDSGERELFF.

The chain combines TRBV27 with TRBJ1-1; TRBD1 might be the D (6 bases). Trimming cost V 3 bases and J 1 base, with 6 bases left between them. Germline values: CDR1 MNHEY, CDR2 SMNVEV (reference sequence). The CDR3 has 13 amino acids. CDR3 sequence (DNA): TGTGCCAGCAGTTTGGGACAGAACACTGAAGCTTTCTTT. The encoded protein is CASSLGQNTEAFF.